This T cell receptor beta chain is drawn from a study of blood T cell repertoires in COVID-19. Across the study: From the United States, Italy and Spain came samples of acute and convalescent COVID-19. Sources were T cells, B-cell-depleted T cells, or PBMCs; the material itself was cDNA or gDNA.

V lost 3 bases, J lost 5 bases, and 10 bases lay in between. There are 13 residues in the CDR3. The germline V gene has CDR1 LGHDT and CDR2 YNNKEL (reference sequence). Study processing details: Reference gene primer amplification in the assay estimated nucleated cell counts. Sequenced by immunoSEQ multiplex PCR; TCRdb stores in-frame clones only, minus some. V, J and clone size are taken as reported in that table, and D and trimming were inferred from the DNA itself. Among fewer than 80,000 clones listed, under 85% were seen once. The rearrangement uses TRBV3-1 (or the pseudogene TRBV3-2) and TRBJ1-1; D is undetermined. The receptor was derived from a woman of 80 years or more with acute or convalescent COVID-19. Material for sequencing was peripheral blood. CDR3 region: CASSQMPGTEAFF. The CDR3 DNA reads TGTGCCAGCAGCCAGATGCCGGGTACTGAAGCTTTCTTT.